This TCR beta chain was obtained from a study of T-cell reconstitution after alpha-beta-depleted transplantation in children. Per the germline V gene, CDR1 is LNHDA and CDR2 is SQIVND (reference sequence). CDR3 length equals 13 residues. The trim removed 7 bases at V and 7 bases at J, leaving 9 bases unmatched. A library of TCRbeta sequences, prepared with unique molecular identifiers, was generated. From the PCR reads, TCRdb called clonotypes with MiXCR, one entry per CDR3 protein. Here the sample spans 98,000 or so distinct CDR3 sequences, 20% to 30% being singletons. Findings and caveats of the study: It was reported that alpha-beta T cells came from several hundred expanded graft clones (about two months after transplant). T cells produced anew were the main source of T-cell counts and diversity one year after transplant.

In the case of this clonotype: Its antigen is as yet unknown.

Sequenced material: PBMCs, taken before TCRalphabeta/CD19-depleted stem cell transplant. The J gene is TRBJ1-1, the V gene TRBV19; the match to TRBD1 covers 7 bases. This clonotype was sampled from a boy aged 2 to 10 with acute lymphoblastic leukemia, due to receive a stem cell transplant. The CDR3 coding sequence is TGTGCCAGTACCCTGACAGGGTTGAGTGAAGCTTTCTTT. This translates into CASTLTGLSEAFF.